This T cell receptor (beta chain) was sequenced in a study of human T cells and chemical hapten exposure. Study-level background: DPC at 0.01% went onto the upper back in patch tests, read at 6 days. Variation in per-sample TCR yields came mainly from small pooled library volume differences.

To note about this clonotype: What it binds is unknown.

The time point was: patch test 3, about 24 weeks after DPC sensitization. Specified treatment: therapeutic diphenylcyclopropenone sensitization with weekly scalp DPC. The study, taken as a whole, reports: Expanded TCRs formed significantly more large CDR3 similarity clusters than controls. As patch test score rose, PT1 expanded TCR counts tended to rise as well.

TCRdb called the RACE reads again in MiXCR, with one record for every CDR3 protein. The sample carries about 120,000 distinct CDR3 sequences, 10% to 12% recorded once. The CDR3 has 15 residues. Germline CDR1 and CDR2: MDHEN and SYDVKM. The V gene end was trimmed by 2 bases and the J gene end by 16 bases; junction bases not matched to a gene: 17. The rearrangement joins TRBV28 to TRBJ2-4; TRBD2 agrees at 7 bases. The sample consisted of whole blood, taken in connection with sensitization to the hapten diphenylcyclopropenone (DPC). This TCR was sampled from a woman aged 50 to 60 with alopecia areata. Some clones in this sample may be carry-over from other donors' samples. Here the CDR3 reads CASSLSVKAGRLEYF. The CDR3 DNA reads TGTGCCAGCAGTTTAAGCGTCAAAGCGGGGAGATTGGAATACTTC.